A selection of T cell receptor beta chains follows, all from one sample in a study of blood T cells in healthy people across ages. TCRdb re-called the 5' RACE reads through MiXCR, storing one row per CDR3 protein. The sample records roughly 500,000 distinct CDR3 sequences, roughly a quarter being singletons. The sequenced material came from blood. These receptor sequences come from a woman in her 70s in good health. Each CDR3 is given with its conserved first and last residue. A D gene is named only where the DNA matches it firmly. Rows may omit the clone size; those that give it use once, few, many or a size class.

v_gene,d_gene,abundance,len,j_gene,CDR3aa,CDR3nt
TRBV20-1,TRBD1,-,14,TRBJ1-4,CSARAGGPNEKLFF,TGCAGTGCTAGAGCAGGGGGGCCTAATGAAAAACTGTTTTTT
TRBV6-5,TRBD1,-,14,TRBJ2-7,CASSYSTGDYEQYF,TGTGCCAGCAGTTACTCGACAGGGGACTACGAGCAGTACTTC
TRBV7-2,TRBD1,once,17,TRBJ2-1,CASSFAIGTGAYNEQFF,TGTGCCAGCAGCTTCGCCATCGGGACAGGGGCCTACAATGAGCAGTTCTTC
TRBV4-3,-,few,13,TRBJ1-1,CASSQEGETEAFF,TGCGCCAGCAGCCAAGAAGGAGAGACTGAAGCTTTCTTT
TRBV7-8,TRBD1,-,16,TRBJ2-5,CASSYGTGDNQETQYF,TGTGCCAGCAGCTATGGGACAGGGGATAACCAAGAGACCCAGTACTTC
TRBV30,-,-,13,TRBJ2-2,CAWREQAPGELFF,TGTGCCTGGAGGGAACAGGCGCCCGGGGAGCTGTTTTTT
TRBV10-3,-,-,14,TRBJ1-2,CAISPGGNDYGYTF,TGTGCCATCTCACCGGGGGGAAACGACTATGGCTACACCTTC
TRBV4-2,TRBD2,-,15,TRBJ2-5,CASSSRAGDQETQYF,TGTGCCAGCAGCTCGCGAGCGGGGGACCAAGAGACCCAGTACTTC
TRBV7-2,TRBD2,-,16,TRBJ2-1,CASSLTSGGHYNEQFF,TGTGCCAGCAGCTTGACTAGCGGGGGGCACTACAATGAGCAGTTCTTC
TRBV7-2,TRBD2,few,16,TRBJ2-1,CASRPSASGVYNEQFF,TGTGCCAGCAGACCATCTGCTAGCGGGGTCTACAATGAGCAGTTCTTC
TRBV29-1,TRBD1,few,14,TRBJ1-1,CSAKMTGKNTEAFF,TGCAGCGCCAAGATGACAGGGAAGAACACTGAAGCTTTCTTT
TRBV30,-,few,12,TRBJ2-5,CAWDTGQETQYF,TGTGCCTGGGATACAGGACAAGAGACCCAGTACTTC
TRBV7-2,TRBD1,-,14,TRBJ2-3,CASSPDRGTDTQYF,TGTGCCAGCAGCCCGGACAGGGGCACAGATACGCAGTATTTT
TRBV11-2,-,few,14,TRBJ1-2,CASSLPQGSYGYTF,TGTGCCAGCAGCCTCCCCCAGGGATCCTATGGCTACACCTTC
TRBV9,TRBD2,-,14,TRBJ2-5,CASSSSGTQETQYF,TGTGCCAGCAGCTCTAGCGGTACCCAAGAGACCCAGTACTTC
TRBV20-1,-,few,14,TRBJ2-2,CSAGGPSGTGELFF,TGCAGTGCTGGAGGCCCGAGCGGGACCGGGGAGCTGTTTTTT
TRBV20-1,TRBD1,-,13,TRBJ1-1,CSASTGGTVEAFF,TGCAGTGCAAGCACAGGGGGCACGGTTGAAGCTTTCTTT
TRBV7-8,-,-,14,TRBJ1-1,CASSLEHSNTEAFF,TGTGCCAGCAGCTTAGAACACTCCAACACTGAAGCTTTCTTT
TRBV2,TRBD2,-,14,TRBJ2-2,CASTSGGAAGELFF,TGTGCCAGTACTAGCGGGGGGGCCGCCGGGGAGCTGTTTTTT
TRBV12-3/TRBV12-4,TRBD2,-,14,TRBJ2-3,CASRSSGDGDTQYF,TGTGCCAGCAGATCTAGCGGGGATGGAGATACGCAGTATTTT
TRBV4-1,TRBD1,-,15,TRBJ2-7,CASSPWDRVSYEQYF,TGCGCCAGCAGCCCCTGGGACAGGGTCTCCTACGAGCAGTACTTC
TRBV18,TRBD1,-,16,TRBJ1-1,CASSRTPGQGGTEAFF,TGTGCCAGCTCACGTACACCGGGACAGGGGGGCACTGAAGCTTTCTTT
TRBV29-1,-,many,14,TRBJ2-4,CSGSRGDAKNIQYF,TGCAGCGGTTCCAGGGGAGATGCCAAAAACATTCAGTACTTC
TRBV7-2,-,-,14,TRBJ2-7,CASSLGSPRYEQYF,TGTGCCAGCAGCTTGGGAAGTCCTCGGTACGAGCAGTACTTC
TRBV7-6,-,-,15,TRBJ1-1,CASSLAPLGNTEAFF,TGTGCCAGCAGCTTAGCCCCCCTTGGGAACACTGAAGCTTTCTTT
TRBV30,-,-,15,TRBJ2-1,CAWSVLVTTYNEQFF,TGTGCCTGGAGTGTACTAGTTACCACCTACAATGAGCAGTTCTTC
TRBV7-2,TRBD1,few,14,TRBJ1-1,CASSQGQRNTEAFF,TGTGCCAGCAGCCAGGGACAGAGGAACACTGAAGCTTTCTTT
TRBV5-1,-,-,16,TRBJ2-1,CASSLVPGDSYNEQFF,TGCGCCAGCAGCTTGGTCCCGGGGGACTCCTACAATGAGCAGTTCTTC
TRBV13,-,few,14,TRBJ2-2,CASSFAGLTGELFF,TGTGCCAGCAGCTTTGCGGGGTTGACCGGGGAGCTGTTTTTT
TRBV12-3/TRBV12-4,TRBD1,-,14,TRBJ2-1,CASSTGQAINEQFF,TGTGCCAGCAGTACGGGACAGGCCATTAATGAGCAGTTCTTC
TRBV9,-,few,15,TRBJ2-7,CASSAWGEVGYEQYF,TGTGCCAGCAGCGCTTGGGGGGAGGTCGGCTACGAGCAGTACTTC